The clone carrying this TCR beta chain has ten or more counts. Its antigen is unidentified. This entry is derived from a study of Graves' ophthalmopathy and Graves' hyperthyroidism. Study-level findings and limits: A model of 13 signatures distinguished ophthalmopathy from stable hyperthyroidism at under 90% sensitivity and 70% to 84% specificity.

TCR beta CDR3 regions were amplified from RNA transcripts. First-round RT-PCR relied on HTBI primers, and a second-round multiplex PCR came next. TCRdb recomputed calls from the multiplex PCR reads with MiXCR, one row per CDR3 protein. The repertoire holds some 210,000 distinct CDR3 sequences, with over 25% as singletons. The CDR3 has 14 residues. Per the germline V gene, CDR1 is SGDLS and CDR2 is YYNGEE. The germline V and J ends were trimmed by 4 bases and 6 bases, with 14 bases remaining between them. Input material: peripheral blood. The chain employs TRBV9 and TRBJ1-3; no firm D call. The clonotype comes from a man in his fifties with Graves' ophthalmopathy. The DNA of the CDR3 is TGTGCCAGCAGCCCACCGGACGGGGAAAACACCATATATTTT. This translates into CASSPPDGENTIYF.